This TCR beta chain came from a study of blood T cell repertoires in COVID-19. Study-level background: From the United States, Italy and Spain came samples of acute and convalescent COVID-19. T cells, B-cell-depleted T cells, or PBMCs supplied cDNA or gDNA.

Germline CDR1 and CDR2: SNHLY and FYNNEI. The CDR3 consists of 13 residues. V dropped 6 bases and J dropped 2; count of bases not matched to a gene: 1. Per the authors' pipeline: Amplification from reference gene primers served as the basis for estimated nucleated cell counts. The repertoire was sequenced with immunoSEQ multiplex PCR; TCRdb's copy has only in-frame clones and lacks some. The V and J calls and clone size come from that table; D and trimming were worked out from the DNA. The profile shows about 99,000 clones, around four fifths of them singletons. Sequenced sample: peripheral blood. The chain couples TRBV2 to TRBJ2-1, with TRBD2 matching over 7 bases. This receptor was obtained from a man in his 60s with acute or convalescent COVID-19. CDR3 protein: CASRAGAYNEQFF. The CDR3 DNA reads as TGTGCCAGCAGGGCGGGGGCCTACAATGAGCAGTTCTTC.